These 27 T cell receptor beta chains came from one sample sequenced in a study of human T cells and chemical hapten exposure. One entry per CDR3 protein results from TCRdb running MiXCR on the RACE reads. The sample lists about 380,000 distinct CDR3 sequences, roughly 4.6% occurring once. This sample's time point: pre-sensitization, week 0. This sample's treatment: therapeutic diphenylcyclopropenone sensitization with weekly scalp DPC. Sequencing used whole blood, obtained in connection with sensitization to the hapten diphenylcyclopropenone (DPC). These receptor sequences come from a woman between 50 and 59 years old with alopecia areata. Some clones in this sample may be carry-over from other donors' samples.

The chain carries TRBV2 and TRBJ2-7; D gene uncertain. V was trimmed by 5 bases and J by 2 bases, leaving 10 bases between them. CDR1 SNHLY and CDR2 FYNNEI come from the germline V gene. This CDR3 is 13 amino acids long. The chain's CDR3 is CASSWKGPYEQYF. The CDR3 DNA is TGTGCCAGCAGTTGGAAGGGCCCCTACGAGCAGTACTTC. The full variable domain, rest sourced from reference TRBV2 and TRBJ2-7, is EPEVTQTPSHQVTQMGQEVILRCVPISNHLYFYWYRQILGQKVEFLVSFYNNEISEKSEIFDDQFSVERPDGSNFTLKIRSTKLEDSAMYFCASSWKGPYEQYFGPGTRLTVT.

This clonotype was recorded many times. The CDR3 DNA is TGTGCCAGCAGCTTAGCGACAGGGCCGGGGACTGAAGCTTTCTTT. Translated: CASSLATGPGTEAFF. The V call is TRBV7-9, the J call TRBJ1-1; 7 nucleotides match TRBD1. With 0 bases clipped from V and 5 bases from J, the junction kept 6 bases outside the gene matches. The CDR3 sequence is 15 residues long. CDR1 and CDR2 (germline): SEHNR, FQNEAQ (reference sequence).

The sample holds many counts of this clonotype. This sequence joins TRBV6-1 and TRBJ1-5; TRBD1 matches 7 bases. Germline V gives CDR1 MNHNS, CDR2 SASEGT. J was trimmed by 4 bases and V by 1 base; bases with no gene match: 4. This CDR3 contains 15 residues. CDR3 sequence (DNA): TGTGCCAGCAGTGAAGGGACAGGCCGAAATCAGCCCCAGCATTTT. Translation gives CASSEGTGRNQPQHF.

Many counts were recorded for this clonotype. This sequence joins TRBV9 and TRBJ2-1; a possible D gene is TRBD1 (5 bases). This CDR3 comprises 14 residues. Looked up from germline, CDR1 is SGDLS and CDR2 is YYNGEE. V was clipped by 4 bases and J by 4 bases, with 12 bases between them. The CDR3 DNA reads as TGTGCCAGCAGCTCCTCCCCAGGGTACAATGAGCAGTTCTTC. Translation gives CASSSSPGYNEQFF. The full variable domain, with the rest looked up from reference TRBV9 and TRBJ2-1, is DSGVTQTPKHLITATGQRVTLRCSPRSGDLSVYWYQQSLDQGLQFLIQYYNGEERAKGNILERFSAQQFPDLHSELNLSSLELGDSALYFCASSSSPGYNEQFFGPGTRLTVL.

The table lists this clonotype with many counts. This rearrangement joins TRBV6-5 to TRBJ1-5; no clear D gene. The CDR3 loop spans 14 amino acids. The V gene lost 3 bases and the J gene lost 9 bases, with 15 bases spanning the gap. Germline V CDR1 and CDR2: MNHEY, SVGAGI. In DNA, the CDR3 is TGTGCCAGCAGTTATGAGATGATGGCGGGGCCCCAGCATTTT. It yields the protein CASSYEMMAGPQHF.

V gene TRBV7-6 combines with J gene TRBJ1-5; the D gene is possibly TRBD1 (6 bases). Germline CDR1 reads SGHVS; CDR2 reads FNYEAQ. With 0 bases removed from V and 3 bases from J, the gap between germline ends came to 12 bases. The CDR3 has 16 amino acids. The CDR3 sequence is CASSLALGGNNQPQHF. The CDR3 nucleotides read TGTGCCAGCAGCTTAGCCCTGGGGGGCAACAATCAGCCCCAGCATTTT.

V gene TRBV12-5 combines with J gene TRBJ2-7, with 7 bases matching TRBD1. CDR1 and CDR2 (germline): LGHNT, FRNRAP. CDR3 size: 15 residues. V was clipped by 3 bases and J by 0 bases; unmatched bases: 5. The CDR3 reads CASGLQGLHSYEQYF. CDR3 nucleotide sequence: TGTGCTAGTGGTTTACAGGGGCTGCACTCCTACGAGCAGTACTTC.

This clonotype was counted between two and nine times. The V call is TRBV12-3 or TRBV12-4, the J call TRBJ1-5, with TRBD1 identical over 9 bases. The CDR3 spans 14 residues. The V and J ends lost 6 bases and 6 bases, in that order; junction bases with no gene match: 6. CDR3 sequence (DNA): TGTGCCAGCAGGGGACAGGGAGGAGGTCAGCCCCAGCATTTT. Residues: CASRGQGGGQPQHF.

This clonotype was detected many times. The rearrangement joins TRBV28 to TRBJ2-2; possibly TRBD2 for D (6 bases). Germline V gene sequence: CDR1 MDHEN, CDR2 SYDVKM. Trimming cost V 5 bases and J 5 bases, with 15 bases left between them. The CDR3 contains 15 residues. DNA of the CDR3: TGTGCCAGCAGTCCACCAGGAGGGTTGACCGGGGAGCTGTTTTTT. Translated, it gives CASSPPGGLTGELFF.

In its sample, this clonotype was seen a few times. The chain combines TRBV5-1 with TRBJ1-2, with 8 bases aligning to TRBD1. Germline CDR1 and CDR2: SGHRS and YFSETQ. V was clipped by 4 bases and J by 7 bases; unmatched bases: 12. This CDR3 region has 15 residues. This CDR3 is CASSLPLTGASGYTF. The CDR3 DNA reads TGCGCCAGCAGCCTCCCCCTGACAGGGGCATCTGGCTACACCTTC.

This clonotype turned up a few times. The DNA of the CDR3 is TGTGCCAGCAGTGTCCGACAGGGGGGAGAGCAGTACTTC. Protein sequence: CASSVRQGGEQYF. The J gene is TRBJ2-7, the V gene TRBV28; 9 bases agree with TRBD1. Unmatched junction bases numbered 6, after V lost 5 bases and J lost 7 bases. Germline V gives CDR1 MDHEN, CDR2 SYDVKM. CDR3 length: 13 amino acids.

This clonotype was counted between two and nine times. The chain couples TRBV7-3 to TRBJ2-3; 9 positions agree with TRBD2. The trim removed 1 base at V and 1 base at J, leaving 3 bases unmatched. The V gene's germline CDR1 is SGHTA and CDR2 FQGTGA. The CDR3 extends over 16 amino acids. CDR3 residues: CASSLKIAGGTDTQYF. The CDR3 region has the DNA TGTGCCAGCAGCTTAAAGATAGCGGGGGGCACAGATACGCAGTATTTT.

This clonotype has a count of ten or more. The chain's CDR3 is CSAREEMLTDTQYF. The CDR3, as DNA: TGCAGTGCTAGAGAGGAGATGTTGACAGATACGCAGTATTTT. The chain employs TRBV20-1 and TRBJ2-3; D is uncertain. The V end was cut by 0 bases, the J end by 3 bases, with 10 bases between. Germline V lookup: CDR1 DFQATT, CDR2 SNEGSKA (reference sequence). The length of the CDR3 is 14 residues.

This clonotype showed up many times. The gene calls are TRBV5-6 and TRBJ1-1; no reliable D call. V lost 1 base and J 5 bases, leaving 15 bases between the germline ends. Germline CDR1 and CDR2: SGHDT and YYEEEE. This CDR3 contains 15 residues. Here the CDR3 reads CASSLNFDRGTEAFF. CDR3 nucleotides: TGTGCCAGCAGCTTGAACTTTGATCGGGGAACTGAAGCTTTCTTT.

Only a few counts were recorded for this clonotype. The DNA of the CDR3 is TGTGCCAGCACCCGCGGGACAGGGCCCTACGAGCAGTACTTC. This codes for CASTRGTGPYEQYF. The chain recombines TRBV6-5 with TRBJ2-7, with 9 bases lining up with TRBD1. Germline V gene sequence: CDR1 MNHEY, CDR2 SVGAGI. CDR3 size: 14 residues. Unmatched junction bases numbered 6, after V lost 7 bases and J lost 2 bases.

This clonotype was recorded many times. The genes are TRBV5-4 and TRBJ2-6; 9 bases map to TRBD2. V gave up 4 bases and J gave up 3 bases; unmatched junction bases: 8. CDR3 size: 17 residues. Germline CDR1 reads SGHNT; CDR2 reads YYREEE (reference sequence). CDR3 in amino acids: CASSALAGADGANVLTF. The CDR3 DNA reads TGTGCCAGCAGCGCCTTAGCGGGAGCAGATGGGGCCAACGTCCTGACTTTC. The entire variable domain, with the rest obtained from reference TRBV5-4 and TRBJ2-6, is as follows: ETGVTQSPTHLIKTRGQQVTLRCSSQSGHNTVSWYQQALGQGPQFIFQYYREEENGRGNFPPRFSGLQFPNYSSELNVNALELDDSALYLCASSALAGADGANVLTFGAGSRLTVL.

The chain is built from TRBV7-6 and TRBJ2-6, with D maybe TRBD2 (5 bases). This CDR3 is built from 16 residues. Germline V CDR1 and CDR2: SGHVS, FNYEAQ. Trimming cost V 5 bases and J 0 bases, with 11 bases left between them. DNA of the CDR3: TGTGCCAGCAGCGTTTCGGGAAACTCTGGGGCCAACGTCCTGACTTTC. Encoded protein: CASSVSGNSGANVLTF.

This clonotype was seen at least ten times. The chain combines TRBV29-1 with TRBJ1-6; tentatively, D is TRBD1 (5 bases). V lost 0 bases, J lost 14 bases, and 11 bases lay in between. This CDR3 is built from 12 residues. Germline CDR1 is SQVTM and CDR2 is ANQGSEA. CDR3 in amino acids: CSVEDHGTALHF. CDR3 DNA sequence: TGCAGCGTTGAAGATCACGGGACTGCCCTCCACTTT.

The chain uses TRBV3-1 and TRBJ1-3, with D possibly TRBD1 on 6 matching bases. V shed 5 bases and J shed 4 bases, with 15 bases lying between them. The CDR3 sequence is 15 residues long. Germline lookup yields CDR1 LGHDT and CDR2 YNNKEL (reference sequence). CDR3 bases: TGTGCCAGCAGCTACACAGGGACACCCGGAAACACCATATATTTT. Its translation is CASSYTGTPGNTIYF.

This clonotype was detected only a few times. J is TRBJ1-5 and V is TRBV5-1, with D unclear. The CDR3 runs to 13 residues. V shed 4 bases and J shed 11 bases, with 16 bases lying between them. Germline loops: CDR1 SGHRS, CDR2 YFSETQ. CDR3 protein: CASSATISGSQHF. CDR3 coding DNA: TGCGCCAGCAGCGCGACTATATCGGGGTCCCAGCATTTT.

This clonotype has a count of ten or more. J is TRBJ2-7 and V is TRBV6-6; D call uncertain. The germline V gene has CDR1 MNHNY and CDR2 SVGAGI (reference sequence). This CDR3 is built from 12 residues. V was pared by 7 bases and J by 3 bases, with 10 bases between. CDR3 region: CASTESDYEQYF. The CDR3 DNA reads TGTGCCAGCACAGAGTCGGACTACGAGCAGTACTTC.

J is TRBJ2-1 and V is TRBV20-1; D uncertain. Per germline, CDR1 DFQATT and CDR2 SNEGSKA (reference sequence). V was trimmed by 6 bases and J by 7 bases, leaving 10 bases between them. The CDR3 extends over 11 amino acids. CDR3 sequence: CSAGYGNEQFF. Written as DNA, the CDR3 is TGCAGTGCCGGGTATGGGAATGAGCAGTTCTTC.

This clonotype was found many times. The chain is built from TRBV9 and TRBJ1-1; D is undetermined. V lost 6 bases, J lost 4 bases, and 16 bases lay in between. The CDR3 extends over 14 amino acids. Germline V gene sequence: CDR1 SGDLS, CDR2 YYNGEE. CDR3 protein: CASTRTSAGTEAFF. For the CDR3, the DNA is TGTGCCAGCACCCGGACTTCCGCGGGCACTGAAGCTTTCTTT.

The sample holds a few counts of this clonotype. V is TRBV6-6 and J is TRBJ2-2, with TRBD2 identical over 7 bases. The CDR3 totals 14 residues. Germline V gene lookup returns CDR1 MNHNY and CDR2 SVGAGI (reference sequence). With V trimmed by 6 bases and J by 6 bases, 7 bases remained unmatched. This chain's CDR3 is CASRGRENAGELFF. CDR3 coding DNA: TGTGCCAGCAGGGGGCGGGAGAATGCCGGGGAGCTGTTTTTT.

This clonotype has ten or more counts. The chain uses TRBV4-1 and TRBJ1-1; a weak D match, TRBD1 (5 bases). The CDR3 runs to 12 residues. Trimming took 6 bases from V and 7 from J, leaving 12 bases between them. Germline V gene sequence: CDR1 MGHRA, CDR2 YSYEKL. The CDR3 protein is CASRSGGDEAFF. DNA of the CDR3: TGCGCCAGCAGGTCTGGGGGGGATGAAGCTTTCTTT.

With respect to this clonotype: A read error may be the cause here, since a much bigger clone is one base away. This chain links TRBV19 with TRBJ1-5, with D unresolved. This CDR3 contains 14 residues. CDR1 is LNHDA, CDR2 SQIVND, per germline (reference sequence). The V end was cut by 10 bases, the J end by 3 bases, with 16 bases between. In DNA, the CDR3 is TGTGCCACCTGCTCCGGACGGAACAATCAGCCCCAGCATTTT. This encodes CATCSGRNNQPQHF.

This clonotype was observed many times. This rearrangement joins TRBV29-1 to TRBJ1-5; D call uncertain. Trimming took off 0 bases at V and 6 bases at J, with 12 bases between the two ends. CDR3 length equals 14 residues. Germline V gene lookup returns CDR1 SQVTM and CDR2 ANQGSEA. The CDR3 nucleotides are TGCAGCGTTGAAGATGGAGGGCCGTCTCAGCCCCAGCATTTT. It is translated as CSVEDGGPSQPQHF.